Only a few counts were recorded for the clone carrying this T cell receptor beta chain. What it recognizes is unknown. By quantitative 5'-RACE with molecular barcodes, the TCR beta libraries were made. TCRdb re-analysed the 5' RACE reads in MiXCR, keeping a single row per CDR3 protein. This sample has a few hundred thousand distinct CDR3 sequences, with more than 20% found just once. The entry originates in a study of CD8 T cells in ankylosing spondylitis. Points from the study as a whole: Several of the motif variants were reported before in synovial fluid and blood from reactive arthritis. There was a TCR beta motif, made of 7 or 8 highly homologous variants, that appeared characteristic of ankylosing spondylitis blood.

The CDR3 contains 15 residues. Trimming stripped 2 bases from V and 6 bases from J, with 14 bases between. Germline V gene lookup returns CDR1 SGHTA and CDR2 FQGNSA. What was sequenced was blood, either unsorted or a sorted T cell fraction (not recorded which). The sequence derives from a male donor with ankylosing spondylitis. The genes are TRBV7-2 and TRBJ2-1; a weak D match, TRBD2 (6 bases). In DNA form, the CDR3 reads TGTGCCAGCAGCTTATTCGGGAGTGGCTCCAATGAGCAGTTCTTC. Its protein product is CASSLFGSGSNEQFF.